The table lists the clone carrying this T cell receptor (beta chain) with many counts. The antigen remains unidentified. The sample comes from a study of spatial heterogeneity in lung cancer. About the study: The count of detected beta-chain sequences consistently exceeded that of alpha-chain sequences. Averaged across combinations, each unique TCR and UMI pairing appeared more than ten times in raw reads, which were uncorrected. Study-wide points: Within tumors, counts of expanded alpha and beta TCRs tracked tumor mutation counts.

TCRdb re-called the 5' RACE reads through MiXCR, storing one row per CDR3 protein. The sample records about 29,000 distinct CDR3 sequences, less than 9% being singletons. The CDR3 runs to 16 residues. Germline V lookup: CDR1 KGHDR, CDR2 SFDVKD. Trimming removed 3 bases at V and 4 bases at J, with 16 bases between. Time point denoted: sample taken at primary tumor resection. Samples were obtained from roughly 65 donors, all untreated early-stage non-small cell lung cancer patients. The clonotype comes from a male donor with early-stage non-small cell lung cancer. V and J are TRBV24-1 and TRBJ2-3; tentative D call: TRBD1 (6 bases). The source was lung tumor tissue, collected at surgery. This chain's CDR3 is CATSDTYRAEADTQYF. The CDR3 DNA follows: TGTGCCACCAGTGATACGTACAGGGCCGAGGCAGATACGCAGTATTTT.